This T cell receptor beta chain comes out of a study of OX40 agonist ivuxolimab in advanced cancers. Study as a whole: People in dose escalation had one of these cancers: hepatocellular carcinoma, melanoma, renal cell or head and neck cancer.

Sequencing was performed with immunoSEQ multiplex PCR; in TCRdb, only in-frame clones are kept and a portion is missing. The repertoire consists of almost 80,000 clones, with around 87% occurring once and the leading ten covering 0.2% to 0.3%. This CDR3 is built from 17 residues. Germline CDR1 LGHNA, CDR2 YNFKEQ. After removal of 0 bases from V and 4 bases from J, the junction contained 7 bases not matched to a gene. The TCR comes from an adult with an advanced solid tumor such as melanoma, head and neck, liver or kidney cancer. This sequence joins TRBV4-2 and TRBJ2-5, with 11 positions matching TRBD1. The sequencing here drew on CD4+ or CD8+ T cells sorted from blood, taken in a trial of the OX40 agonist ivuxolimab. The DNA of the CDR3 is TGTGCCAGCAGCCAAGATTTCTGGACAGGGGGCGGAGAGACCCAGTACTTC. Amino acid sequence: CASSQDFWTGGGETQYF.